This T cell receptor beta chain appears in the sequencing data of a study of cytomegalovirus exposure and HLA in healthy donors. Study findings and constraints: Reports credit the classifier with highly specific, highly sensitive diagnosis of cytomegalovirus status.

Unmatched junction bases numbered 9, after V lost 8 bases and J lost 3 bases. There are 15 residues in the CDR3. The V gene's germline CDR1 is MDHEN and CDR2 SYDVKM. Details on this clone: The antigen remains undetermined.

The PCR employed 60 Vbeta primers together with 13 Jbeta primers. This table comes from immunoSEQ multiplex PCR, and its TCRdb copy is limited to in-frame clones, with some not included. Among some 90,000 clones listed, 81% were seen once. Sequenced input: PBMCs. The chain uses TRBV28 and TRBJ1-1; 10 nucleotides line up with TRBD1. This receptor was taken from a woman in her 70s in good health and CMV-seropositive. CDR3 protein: CASPPRDRGHTEAFF. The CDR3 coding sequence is TGTGCCAGCCCCCCCCGTGACAGGGGGCACACTGAAGCTTTCTTT.